This T cell receptor (beta chain) was sequenced for a study of T cell changes during pregnancy in multiple sclerosis. V dropped 1 base and J dropped 5; count of bases not matched to a gene: 7. CDR3 length equals 15 residues. Germline V gene data show CDR1 as LNHNV and CDR2 as YYDKDF (reference sequence). Libraries were prepared by immunoSEQ multiplex PCR; TCRdb keeps only in-frame clonotypes and omits some of them. This table holds 47,000 or so clones, roughly 89% found once. The sequence was collected from a female donor in good health, enrolled as a control in a pregnancy study. This specimen was peripheral blood, taken after pregnancy. This sequence joins TRBV15 and TRBJ2-5, with TRBD1 matching 7 bases. The CDR3 region is CATSRAQQGKETQYF. The CDR3 DNA reads as TGTGCCACCAGCAGAGCGCAACAGGGGAAGGAGACCCAGTACTTC.